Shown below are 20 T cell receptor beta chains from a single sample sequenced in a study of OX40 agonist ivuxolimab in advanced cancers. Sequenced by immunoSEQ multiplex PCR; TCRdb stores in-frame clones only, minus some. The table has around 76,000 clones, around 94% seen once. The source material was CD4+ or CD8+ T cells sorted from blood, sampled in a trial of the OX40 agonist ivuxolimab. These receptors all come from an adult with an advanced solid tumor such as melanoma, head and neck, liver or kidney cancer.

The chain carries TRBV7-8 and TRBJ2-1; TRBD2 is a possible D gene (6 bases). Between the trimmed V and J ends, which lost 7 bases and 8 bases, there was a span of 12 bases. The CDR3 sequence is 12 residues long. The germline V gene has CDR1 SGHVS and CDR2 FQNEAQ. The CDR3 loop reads CASIEWEDEQFF. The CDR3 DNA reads TGTGCCAGCATCGAATGGGAGGATGAGCAGTTCTTC.

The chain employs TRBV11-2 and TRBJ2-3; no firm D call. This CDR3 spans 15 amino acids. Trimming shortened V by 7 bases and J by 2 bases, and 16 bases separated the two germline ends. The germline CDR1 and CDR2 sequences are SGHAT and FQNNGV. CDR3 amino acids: CASNPLRQYTDTQYF. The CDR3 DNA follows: TGTGCCAGCAACCCCCTGCGGCAATACACAGATACGCAGTATTTT.

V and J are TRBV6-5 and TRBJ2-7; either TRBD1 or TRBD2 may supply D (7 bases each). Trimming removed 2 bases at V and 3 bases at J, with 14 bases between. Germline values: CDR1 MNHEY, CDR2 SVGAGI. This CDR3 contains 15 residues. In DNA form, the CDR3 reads TGTGCCAGCAGTTACGCGGGGGACAGCTACTACGAGCAGTACTTC. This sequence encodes CASSYAGDSYYEQYF.

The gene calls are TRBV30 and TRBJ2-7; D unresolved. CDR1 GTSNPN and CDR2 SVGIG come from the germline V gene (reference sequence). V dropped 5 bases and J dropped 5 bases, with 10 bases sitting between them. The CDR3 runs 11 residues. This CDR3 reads CAWRSPHEQYF. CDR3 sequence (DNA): TGTGCCTGGCGATCCCCCCACGAGCAGTACTTC.

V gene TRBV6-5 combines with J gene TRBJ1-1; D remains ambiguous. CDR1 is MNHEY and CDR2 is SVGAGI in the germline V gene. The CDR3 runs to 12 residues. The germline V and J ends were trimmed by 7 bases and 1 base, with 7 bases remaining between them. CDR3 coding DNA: TGTGCCAGCAAATGGCGGAACACTGAAGCTTTCTTT. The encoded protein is CASKWRNTEAFF.

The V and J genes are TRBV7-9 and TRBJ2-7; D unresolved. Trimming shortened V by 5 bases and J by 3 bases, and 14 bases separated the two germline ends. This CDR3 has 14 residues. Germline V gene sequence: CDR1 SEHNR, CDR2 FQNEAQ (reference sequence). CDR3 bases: TGTGCCAGCAGCACCTGGGATTCCCACTACGAGCAGTACTTC. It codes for CASSTWDSHYEQYF.

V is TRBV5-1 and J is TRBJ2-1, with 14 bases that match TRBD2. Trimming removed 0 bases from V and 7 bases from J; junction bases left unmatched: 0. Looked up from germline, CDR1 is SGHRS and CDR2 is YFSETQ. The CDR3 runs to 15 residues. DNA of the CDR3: TGCGCCAGCAGCTTGGGACTAGCGGGAGGGAATGAGCAGTTCTTC. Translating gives CASSLGLAGGNEQFF. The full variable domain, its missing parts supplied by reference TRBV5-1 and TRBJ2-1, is KAGVTQTPRYLIKTRGQQVTLSCSPISGHRSVSWYQQTPGQGLQFLFEYFSETQRNKGNFPGRFSGRQFSNSRSEMNVSTLELGDSALYLCASSLGLAGGNEQFFGPGTRLTVL.

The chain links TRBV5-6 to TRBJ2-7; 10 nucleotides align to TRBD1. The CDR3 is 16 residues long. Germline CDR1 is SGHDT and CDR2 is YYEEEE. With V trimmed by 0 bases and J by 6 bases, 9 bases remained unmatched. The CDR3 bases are TGTGCCAGCAGCTTGGCTACCGGGACAGGGGTACTCGAGCAGTACTTC. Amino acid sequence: CASSLATGTGVLEQYF.

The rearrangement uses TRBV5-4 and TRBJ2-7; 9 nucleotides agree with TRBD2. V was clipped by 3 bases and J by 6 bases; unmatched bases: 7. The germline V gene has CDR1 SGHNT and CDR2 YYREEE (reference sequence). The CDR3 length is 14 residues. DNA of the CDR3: TGTGCCAGCAGCTGGACTAGCGTGGGGGCCGAGCAGTACTTC. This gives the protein CASSWTSVGAEQYF.

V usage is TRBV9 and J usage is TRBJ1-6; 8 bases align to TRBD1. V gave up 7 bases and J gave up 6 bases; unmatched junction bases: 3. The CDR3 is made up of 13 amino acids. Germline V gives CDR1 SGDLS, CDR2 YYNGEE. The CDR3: CASGQGGNSPLHF. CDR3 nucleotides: TGTGCCAGCGGACAGGGCGGTAATTCACCCCTCCACTTT.

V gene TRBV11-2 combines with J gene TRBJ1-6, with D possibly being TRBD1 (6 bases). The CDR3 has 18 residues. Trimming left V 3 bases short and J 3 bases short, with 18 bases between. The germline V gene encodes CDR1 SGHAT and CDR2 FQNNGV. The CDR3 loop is CASSLSSGQIYYNSPLHF. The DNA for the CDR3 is TGTGCCAGCAGCTTGTCGTCAGGACAGATATACTATAATTCACCCCTCCACTTT.

The CDR3 DNA follows: TGTGCCAGCAGTTTACTACAGGGGGCGAACACTGAAGCTTTCTTT. Encoded protein: CASSLLQGANTEAFF. The chain combines TRBV28 with TRBJ1-1; the match to TRBD1 covers 9 bases. The CDR3 runs to 15 residues. Per germline, CDR1 MDHEN and CDR2 SYDVKM. V was pared by 2 bases and J by 1 base, with 2 bases of the junction left unmatched.

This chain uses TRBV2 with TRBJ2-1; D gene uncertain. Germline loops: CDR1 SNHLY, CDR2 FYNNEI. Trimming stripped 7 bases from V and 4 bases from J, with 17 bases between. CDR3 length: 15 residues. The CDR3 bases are TGTGCCAGCACTTCGGGTCCATACGGTTACAATGAGCAGTTCTTC. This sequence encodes CASTSGPYGYNEQFF.

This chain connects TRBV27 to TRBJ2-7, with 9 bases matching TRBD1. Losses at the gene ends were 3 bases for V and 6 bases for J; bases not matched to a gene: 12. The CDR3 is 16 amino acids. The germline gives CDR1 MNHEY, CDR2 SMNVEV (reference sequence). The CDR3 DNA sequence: TGTGCCAGCAGTTTTCCTCCGGGACAGGGTCTGTTCGAGCAGTACTTC. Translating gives CASSFPPGQGLFEQYF.

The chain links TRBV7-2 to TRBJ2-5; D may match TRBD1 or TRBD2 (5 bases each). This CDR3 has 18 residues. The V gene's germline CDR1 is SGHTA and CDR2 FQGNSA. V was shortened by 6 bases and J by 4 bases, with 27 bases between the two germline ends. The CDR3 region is CASSDPGTPTSSAETQYF. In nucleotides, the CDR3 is TGTGCCAGCAGTGACCCCGGGACGCCGACCTCCTCAGCAGAGACCCAGTACTTC.

CDR3 coding DNA: TGCAGTGCCCACCGGGACGCGGAGTTCTTC. It encodes CSAHRDAEFF. J is TRBJ2-1 and V is TRBV20-1; D assignment may be TRBD1 or TRBD2 (5 bases each). CDR1 DFQATT and CDR2 SNEGSKA come from the germline V gene (reference sequence). This CDR3 comprises 10 residues. V lost 6 bases and J 14 bases, leaving 14 bases between the germline ends.

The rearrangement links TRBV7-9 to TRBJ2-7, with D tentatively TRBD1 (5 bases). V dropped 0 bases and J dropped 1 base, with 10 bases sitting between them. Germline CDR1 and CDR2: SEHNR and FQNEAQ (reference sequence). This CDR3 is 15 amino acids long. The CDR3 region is CASSLAQGLSYEQYF. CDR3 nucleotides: TGTGCCAGCAGCTTAGCGCAGGGCCTGTCCTACGAGCAGTACTTC.

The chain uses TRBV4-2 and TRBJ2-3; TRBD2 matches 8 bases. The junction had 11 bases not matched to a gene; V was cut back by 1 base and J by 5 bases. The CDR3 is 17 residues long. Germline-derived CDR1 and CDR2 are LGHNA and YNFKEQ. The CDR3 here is CASSQGRTSLPEDTQYF. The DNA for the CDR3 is TGTGCCAGCAGCCAAGGGCGGACTAGCCTCCCGGAAGATACGCAGTATTTT.

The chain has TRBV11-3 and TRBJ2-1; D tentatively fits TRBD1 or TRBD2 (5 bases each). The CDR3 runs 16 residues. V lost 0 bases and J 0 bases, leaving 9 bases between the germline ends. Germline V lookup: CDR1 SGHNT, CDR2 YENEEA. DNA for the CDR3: TGTGCCAGCAGCTTAGATGCAGGGAGCTCCTACAATGAGCAGTTCTTC. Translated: CASSLDAGSSYNEQFF.

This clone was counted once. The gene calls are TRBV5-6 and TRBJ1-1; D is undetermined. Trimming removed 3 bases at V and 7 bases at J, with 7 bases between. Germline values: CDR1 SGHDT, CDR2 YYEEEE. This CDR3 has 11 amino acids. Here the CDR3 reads CASSSGGEAFF. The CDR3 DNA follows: TGTGCCAGCAGCTCGGGCGGTGAAGCTTTCTTT.